The source of this T cell receptor beta chain is a study of cytomegalovirus exposure and HLA in healthy donors. Study-wide findings and caveats: Immune exposure information comprised only CMV serostatus. As a later analysis revealed, the rate of TCR association differed by HLA locus, with DRB1 most and HLA-C fewest.

As concerns this clone: Its cognate antigen is unknown.

This PCR relied on a set of 60 Vbeta primers and 13 Jbeta primers. Sequenced by immunoSEQ multiplex PCR; TCRdb stores in-frame clones only, minus some. The table includes approximately 200,000 clones, 65% to 85% detected once. Trimming took 4 bases from V and 1 from J, leaving 15 bases between them. Germline CDR1 and CDR2: SGDLS and YYNGEE. The CDR3 covers 17 residues. The origin of this receptor is a woman aged 18-29 years in good health and CMV-seronegative. This chain connects TRBV9 to TRBJ1-6; the D is unclear. The sequencing input was PBMCs. The CDR3 loop reads CASSTQSTESYNSPLHF. In DNA form, the CDR3 reads TGTGCCAGCAGCACCCAATCTACGGAGTCCTATAATTCACCCCTCCACTTT.